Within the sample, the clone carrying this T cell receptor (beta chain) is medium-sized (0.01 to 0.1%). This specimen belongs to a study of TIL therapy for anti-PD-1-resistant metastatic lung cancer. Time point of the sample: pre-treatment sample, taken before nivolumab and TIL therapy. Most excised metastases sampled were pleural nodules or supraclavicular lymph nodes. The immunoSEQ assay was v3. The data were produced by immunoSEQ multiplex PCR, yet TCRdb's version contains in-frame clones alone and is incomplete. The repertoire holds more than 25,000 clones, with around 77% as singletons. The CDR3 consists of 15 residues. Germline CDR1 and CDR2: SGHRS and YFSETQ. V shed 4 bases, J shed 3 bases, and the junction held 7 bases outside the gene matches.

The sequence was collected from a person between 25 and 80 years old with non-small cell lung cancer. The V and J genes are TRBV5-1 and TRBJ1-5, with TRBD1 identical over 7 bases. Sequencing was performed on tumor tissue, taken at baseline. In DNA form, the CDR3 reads TGCGCCAGCAGCCCCGCCGGACAGGACAATCAGCCCCAGCATTTT. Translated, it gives CASSPAGQDNQPQHF.